The 5 T cell receptor beta chains reported below all come from one sample, sequenced in a study of beta chain features in type 1 diabetes. The authors reverse transcribed all of the isolated RNA, so sequencing captured expressed TCRB transcripts. The method was immunoSEQ multiplex PCR; TCRdb's version includes in-frame clones alone and lacks a portion of them. The data show 620,000 or so clones, roughly 15% seen once. Specimen: naive CD4+ T cells from blood. Source of these receptors: a man between 18 and 35 years old in good health.

This clone came up a few times. The chain employs TRBV15 and TRBJ1-2; D is unresolved. Germline CDR1 LNHNV, CDR2 YYDKDF (reference sequence). V shed 2 bases and J shed 5 bases, with 15 bases lying between them. This CDR3 comprises 15 residues. The CDR3 protein is CATSRSTPARYGYTF. CDR3 DNA: TGTGCCACCAGCAGAAGTACTCCGGCTAGATATGGCTACACCTTC.

CDR3 sequence reads: CSVGLAGGYEQYF. CDR3 nucleotide sequence: TGCAGCGTCGGACTAGCGGGAGGCTACGAGCAGTACTTC. This chain connects TRBV29-1 to TRBJ2-7; the match to TRBD2 covers 14 bases. Germline CDR1 SQVTM, CDR2 ANQGSEA. The CDR3 contains 13 residues. With V trimmed by 6 bases and J by 3 bases, 1 base remained unmatched.

V usage is TRBV2 and J usage is TRBJ2-3, with a possible D match to TRBD1 (6 bases). CDR3 length equals 14 residues. Between the trimmed V and J ends, which lost 5 bases and 3 bases, there was a span of 12 bases. From germline, CDR1 is SNHLY and CDR2 FYNNEI. The CDR3 sequence is CASSPGQLTDTQYF. CDR3 sequence (DNA): TGTGCCAGCAGTCCCGGACAGTTAACAGATACGCAGTATTTT.

V is TRBV6-6 and J is TRBJ1-1; D perhaps matches TRBD1 (5 bases). CDR3 length: 16 residues. Germline assignment: CDR1 MNHNY and CDR2 SVGAGI (reference sequence). V lost 5 bases, J lost 0 bases, and 16 bases lay in between. CDR3 in DNA: TGTGCCAGCAGTCTCCCCGGGACGGGGGTGAACACTGAAGCTTTCTTT. Encoded protein: CASSLPGTGVNTEAFF.

The V and J genes are TRBV9 and TRBJ2-2; 8 nucleotides agree with TRBD1. Germline-derived CDR1 and CDR2 are SGDLS and YYNGEE. The V and J ends lost 3 bases and 0 bases, in that order; junction bases with no gene match: 4. This CDR3 has 16 residues. CDR3 amino acids: CASSATTGANTGELFF. The CDR3 bases are TGTGCCAGCAGCGCTACGACAGGGGCGAACACCGGGGAGCTGTTTTTT.